Listed below are T cell receptor beta chains from one sample, sequenced in a study of cytomegalovirus exposure and HLA in healthy donors. Here immunoSEQ multiplex PCR was the method, and the copy in TCRdb shows in-frame clones only, minus some. The sample lists some 140,000 clones; about 80% were seen once. The sample taken for sequencing was PBMCs. The origin of the receptors is a man aged 25-40 years in good health and CMV-seropositive. The CDR3 runs from the conserved cysteine through the conserved F or W. The order of the fields is V gene, CDR3 protein.

>TRBV6-1
CASSEADTSTFYEQYF
>TRBV6-1
CASSENYNNNQPQHF
>TRBV18
CASYTGGQETQYF
>TRBV6-4
CASRGDRVQPQHF
>TRBV30
CAWAPGTSTYEQYF
>TRBV7-2
CASSPAEGLYEQYF
>TRBV7-9
CASSLGRGGQGEQYF
>TRBV5-1
CASSLSSLREGSYEQYF
>TRBV7-9
CSSRSRADTQYF
>TRBV7-3
CASSSQVNTEAFF
>TRBV5-4
CASSQGTYTDTQYF
>TRBV5-1
CASSLYRGNTEAFF
>TRBV28
CASSLLAGGEQFF
>TRBV5-5
CASSLLQGNQPQHF
>TRBV7-9
CAIGQGGKAFF
>TRBV5-6
CASSLGQSQDEQYF
>TRBV7-6
CASSATVVTEAFF
>TRBV2
CASRTGVKTGELFF
>TRBV27
CASSSGTGLSNQPQHF
>TRBV28
CASTRGDRVIQPQHF
>TRBV2
CASRNQGVRETQYF
>TRBV7-2
CASSLSSGAAYEQYF
>TRBV2
CASSWTSGRSQETQYF
>TRBV6-1
CASSLDRLENIQYF
>TRBV4-2
CASSQDRSRVGQNEQFF
>TRBV21-1
CASSKGSRSGSGEQFF
>TRBV4-1
CASSQGQPRTDTQYF
>TRBV19
CASSTRQQGAEKLFF
>TRBV7-6
CASSTYPGTGETSAGANVLTF